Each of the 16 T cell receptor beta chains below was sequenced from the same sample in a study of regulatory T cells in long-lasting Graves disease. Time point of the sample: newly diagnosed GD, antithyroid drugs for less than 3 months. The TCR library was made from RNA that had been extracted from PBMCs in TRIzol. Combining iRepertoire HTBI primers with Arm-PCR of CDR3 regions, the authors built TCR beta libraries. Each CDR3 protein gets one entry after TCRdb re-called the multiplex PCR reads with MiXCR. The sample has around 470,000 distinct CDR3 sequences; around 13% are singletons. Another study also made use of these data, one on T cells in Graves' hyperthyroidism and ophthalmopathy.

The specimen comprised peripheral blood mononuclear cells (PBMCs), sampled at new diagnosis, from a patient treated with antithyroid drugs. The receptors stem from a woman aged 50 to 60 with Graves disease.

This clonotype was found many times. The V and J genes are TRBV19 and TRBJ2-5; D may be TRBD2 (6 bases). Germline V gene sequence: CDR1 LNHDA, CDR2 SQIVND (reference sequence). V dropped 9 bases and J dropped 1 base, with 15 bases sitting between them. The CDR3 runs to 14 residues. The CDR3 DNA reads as TGTGCCAGCAGCCCCCCGGGACTCCAAGAGACCCAGTACTTC. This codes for CASSPPGLQETQYF.

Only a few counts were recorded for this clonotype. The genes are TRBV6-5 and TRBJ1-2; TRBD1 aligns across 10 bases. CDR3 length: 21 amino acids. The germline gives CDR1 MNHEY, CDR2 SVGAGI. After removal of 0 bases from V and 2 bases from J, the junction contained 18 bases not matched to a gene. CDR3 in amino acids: CASSYSMTGTGANFGNYGYTF. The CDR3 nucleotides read TGTGCCAGCAGTTACTCGATGACGGGGACAGGGGCAAATTTCGGAAACTATGGCTACACCTTC.

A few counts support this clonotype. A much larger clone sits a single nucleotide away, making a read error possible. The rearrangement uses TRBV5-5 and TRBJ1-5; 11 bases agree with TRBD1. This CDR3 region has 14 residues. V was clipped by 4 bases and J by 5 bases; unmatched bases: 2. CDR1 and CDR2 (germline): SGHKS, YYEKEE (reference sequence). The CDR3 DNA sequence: TGTGCCAGCAGCCGGACAGGGGGCTATCAGCCCCAGCATTTT. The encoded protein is CASSRTGGYQPQHF.

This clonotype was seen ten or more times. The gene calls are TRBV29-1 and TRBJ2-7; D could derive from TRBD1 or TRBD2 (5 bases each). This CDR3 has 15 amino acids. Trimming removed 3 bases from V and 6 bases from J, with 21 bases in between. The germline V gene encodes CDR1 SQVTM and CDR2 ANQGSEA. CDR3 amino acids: CSVEGVWGSRGEQYF. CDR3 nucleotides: TGCAGCGTTGAGGGGGTGTGGGGAAGCCGGGGCGAGCAGTACTTC.

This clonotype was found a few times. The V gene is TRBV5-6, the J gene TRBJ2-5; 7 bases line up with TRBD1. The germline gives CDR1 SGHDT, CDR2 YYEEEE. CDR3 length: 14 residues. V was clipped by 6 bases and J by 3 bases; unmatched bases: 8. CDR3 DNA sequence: TGTGCCAGCATCCCTATGGGGACAGAAGAGACCCAGTACTTC. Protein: CASIPMGTEETQYF.

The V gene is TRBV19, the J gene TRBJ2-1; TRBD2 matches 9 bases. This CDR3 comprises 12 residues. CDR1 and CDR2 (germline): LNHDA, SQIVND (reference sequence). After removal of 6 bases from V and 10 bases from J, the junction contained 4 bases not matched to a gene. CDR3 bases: TGTGCCAGTAGAACTAGCGGGCCCGAGCAGTTCTTC. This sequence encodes CASRTSGPEQFF.

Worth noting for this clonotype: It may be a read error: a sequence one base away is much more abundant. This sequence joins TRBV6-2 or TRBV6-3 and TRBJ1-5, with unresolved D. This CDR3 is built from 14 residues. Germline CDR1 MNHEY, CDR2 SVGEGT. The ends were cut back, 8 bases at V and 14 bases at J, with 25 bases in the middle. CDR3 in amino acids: CASGEAWVKCCKHF. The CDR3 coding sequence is TGTGCCAGCGGTGAAGCTTGGGTTAAGTGTTGTAAGCATTTT.

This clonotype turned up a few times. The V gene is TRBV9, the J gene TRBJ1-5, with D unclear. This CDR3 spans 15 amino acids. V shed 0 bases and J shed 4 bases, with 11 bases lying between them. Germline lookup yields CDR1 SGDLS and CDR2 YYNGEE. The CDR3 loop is CASSVGGSGNQPQHF. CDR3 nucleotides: TGTGCCAGCAGCGTAGGAGGGTCTGGGAATCAGCCCCAGCATTTT.

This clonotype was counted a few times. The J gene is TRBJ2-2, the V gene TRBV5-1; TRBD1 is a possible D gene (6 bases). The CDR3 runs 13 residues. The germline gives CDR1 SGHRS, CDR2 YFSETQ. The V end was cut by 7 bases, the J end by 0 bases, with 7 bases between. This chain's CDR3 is CASRTANTGELFF. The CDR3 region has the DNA TGCGCCAGCCGGACAGCGAACACCGGGGAGCTGTTTTTT. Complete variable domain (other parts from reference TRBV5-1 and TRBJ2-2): KAGVTQTPRYLIKTRGQQVTLSCSPISGHRSVSWYQQTPGQGLQFLFEYFSETQRNKGNFPGRFSGRQFSNSRSEMNVSTLELGDSALYLCASRTANTGELFFGEGSRLTVL.

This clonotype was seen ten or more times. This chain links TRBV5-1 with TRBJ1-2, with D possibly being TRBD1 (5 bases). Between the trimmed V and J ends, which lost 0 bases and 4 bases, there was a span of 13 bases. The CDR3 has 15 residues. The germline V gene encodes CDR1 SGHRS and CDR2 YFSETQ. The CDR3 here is CASSLGPGKVYGYTF. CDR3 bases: TGCGCCAGCAGCTTGGGTCCAGGGAAAGTCTATGGCTACACCTTC.

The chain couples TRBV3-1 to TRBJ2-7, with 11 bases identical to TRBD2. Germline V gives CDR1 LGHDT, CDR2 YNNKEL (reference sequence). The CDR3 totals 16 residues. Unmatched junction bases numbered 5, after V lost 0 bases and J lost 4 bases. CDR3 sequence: CASSQDLLAGVYEQYF. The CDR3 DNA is TGTGCCAGCAGCCAAGATCTACTAGCGGGAGTTTACGAGCAGTACTTC.

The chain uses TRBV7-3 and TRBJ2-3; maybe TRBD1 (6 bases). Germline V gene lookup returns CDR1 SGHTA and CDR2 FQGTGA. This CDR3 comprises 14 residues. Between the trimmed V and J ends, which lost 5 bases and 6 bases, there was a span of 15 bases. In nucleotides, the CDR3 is TGTGCCAGCAGCCGGACGGACACAGGGGATACGCAGTATTTT. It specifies CASSRTDTGDTQYF.

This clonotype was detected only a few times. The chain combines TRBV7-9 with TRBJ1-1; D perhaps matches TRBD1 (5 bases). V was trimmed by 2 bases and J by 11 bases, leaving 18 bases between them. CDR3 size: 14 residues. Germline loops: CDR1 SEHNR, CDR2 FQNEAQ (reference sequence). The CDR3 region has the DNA TGTGCCAGCAGCTTATCTTCTGTTTCCAAGGGGGCTTTCTTT. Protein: CASSLSSVSKGAFF.

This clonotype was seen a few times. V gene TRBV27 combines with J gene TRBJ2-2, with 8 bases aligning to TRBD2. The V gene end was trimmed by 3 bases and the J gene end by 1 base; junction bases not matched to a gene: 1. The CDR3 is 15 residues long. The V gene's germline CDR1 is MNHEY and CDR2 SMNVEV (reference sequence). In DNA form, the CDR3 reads TGTGCCAGCAGTTTGCTAGCGGGGAACACCGGGGAGCTGTTTTTT. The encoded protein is CASSLLAGNTGELFF.

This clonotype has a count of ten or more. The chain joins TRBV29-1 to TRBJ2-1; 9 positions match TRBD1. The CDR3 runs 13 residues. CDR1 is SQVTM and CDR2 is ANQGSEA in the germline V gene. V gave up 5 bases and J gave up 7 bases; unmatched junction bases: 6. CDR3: CSVFRDRDNEQFF. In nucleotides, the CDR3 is TGCAGCGTTTTTCGGGACAGGGATAATGAGCAGTTCTTC.

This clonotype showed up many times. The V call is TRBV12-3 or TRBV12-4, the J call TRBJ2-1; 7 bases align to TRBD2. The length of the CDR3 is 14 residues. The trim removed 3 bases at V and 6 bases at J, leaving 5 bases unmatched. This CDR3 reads CASSFGAGVNEQFF. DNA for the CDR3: TGTGCCAGCAGTTTCGGGGCGGGAGTCAATGAGCAGTTCTTC.